This T cell receptor (beta chain) was recorded in a study of PD-L1 blockade in urothelial cancer. Study-level background: Blood analyses occurred 3 weeks (second dose) and 6 weeks post treatment start. Blood yielded a median of roughly 140,000 T cells per sample.

General observations from the study: Tumor-associated blood clones were expanded more by durable-benefit patients at 3 weeks.

This clone was seen a handful of times. Its matching antigen is unknown. The table came from immunoSEQ multiplex PCR; TCRdb's copy has only in-frame clones and leaves some out. This table holds roughly 95,000 clones, around nine tenths found once. The V gene lost 6 bases and the J gene lost 1 base, with 9 bases spanning the gap. Germline CDR1 reads MNHNS; CDR2 reads SASEGT. The CDR3 extends over 14 amino acids. Time point: pretreatment peripheral blood. The receptor's source is a man between 60 and 75 years old with urothelial cancer. Specimen: PBMCs, collected around atezolizumab (anti-PD-L1) treatment. The chain couples TRBV6-1 to TRBJ2-2; D perhaps matches TRBD1 (5 bases). Here the CDR3 DNA reads TGTGCCAGCAGAACACAGGTGAACACCGGGGAGCTGTTTTTT. It specifies CASRTQVNTGELFF.